This T cell receptor (beta chain) comes out of a study of response to subunit inactivated influenza vaccine. Study-wide results and limits: It was the authors' suggestion that each seasonal influenza vaccination recruits few new T cells.

This clonotype was counted many times. Its antigen is currently unknown. A single record per CDR3 protein comes from TCRdb applying MiXCR to the RT-PCR reads. In the table there are around 200,000 distinct CDR3 sequences, about an eighth of which are singletons. Sequenced material: CD8+ T cells sorted from PBMCs, taken around 5 days after vaccination. This sequence originates from a man in his fifties or sixties who received an inactivated influenza vaccine.

The CDR3 spells CASSLGTGSTDTQYF. The CDR3 DNA is TGTGCCAGCAGTTTGGGGACGGGAAGCACAGATACGCAGTATTTT. The rearrangement joins TRBV28 to TRBJ2-3; D possibly matches TRBD1 or TRBD2 (5 bases each). CDR3 length: 15 residues. V was clipped by 3 bases and J by 0 bases, with 10 bases between them. In germline, CDR1 is MDHEN, CDR2 SYDVKM.